The 22 T cell receptor beta chains given below trace back to one sample, sequenced in a study of blood T cell repertoires in COVID-19. The data were produced by immunoSEQ multiplex PCR, yet TCRdb's version contains in-frame clones alone and is incomplete. The profile covers 130,000 to 150,000 clones, with over 80% appearing a single time and approximately 2.7% taken by the ten largest. Sequenced input: peripheral blood. The receptors come from a woman aged 40 to 55 with active or convalescent COVID-19.

The V gene is TRBV6-1, the J gene TRBJ2-1; no clear D. The CDR3 is 13 residues long. The ends were cut back, 3 bases at V and 8 bases at J, with 11 bases in the middle. Germline-derived CDR1 and CDR2 are MNHNS and SASEGT. In nucleotides, the CDR3 is TGTGCCAGCAGTGAGAAGGAGTCCGATGAGCAGTTCTTC. Translating it yields CASSEKESDEQFF.

This sequence joins TRBV2 and TRBJ1-6; D is ambiguous. V was shortened by 6 bases and J by 10 bases, with 7 bases between the two germline ends. Germline V gene lookup returns CDR1 SNHLY and CDR2 FYNNEI. CDR3 length: 11 amino acids. CDR3 sequence: CASRSQSPLHF. The CDR3 DNA reads as TGTGCCAGCAGATCTCAGTCACCCCTCCACTTT.

This clone was recorded only once. In the same sample, other DNA sequences code for this CDR3. V and J are TRBV9 and TRBJ1-5; unclear D gene. This CDR3 contains 14 residues. The V end was cut by 2 bases, the J end by 4 bases, with 10 bases between. CDR1 is SGDLS and CDR2 is YYNGEE in the germline V gene. This CDR3 reads CASSVEAGNQPQHF. The DNA of the CDR3 is TGTGCCAGCAGCGTCGAGGCGGGGAATCAGCCCCAGCATTTT.

V and J are TRBV9 and TRBJ1-3; D remains unclear. With 4 bases removed from V and 4 bases from J, the gap between germline ends came to 12 bases. The CDR3 is made up of 14 amino acids. Germline assignment: CDR1 SGDLS and CDR2 YYNGEE. The CDR3 spells CASSPSTTGNTIYF. In DNA, the CDR3 is TGTGCCAGCAGCCCTAGCACAACGGGAAACACCATATATTTT.

The chain employs TRBV30 and TRBJ1-1, with D maybe TRBD1 (6 bases). The CDR3 consists of 17 residues. CDR1 is GTSNPN, CDR2 SVGIG, per germline (reference sequence). Deletions cut 4 bases from V and 1 base from J, with 22 bases between. CDR3 DNA sequence: TGTGCCTGGACACGAGACAGGTTCGGAATGGGGAACACTGAAGCTTTCTTT. It translates to CAWTRDRFGMGNTEAFF.

V and J are TRBV30 and TRBJ1-5; D is ambiguous. Trimming pared 2 bases from V and 6 bases from J, leaving 14 bases between. Per the germline V gene, CDR1 is GTSNPN and CDR2 is SVGIG (reference sequence). This CDR3 has 14 amino acids. DNA for the CDR3: TGTGCCTGGAGTCACGGTCGTGGTCTTCAGCCCCAGCATTTT. It codes for CAWSHGRGLQPQHF.

This chain links TRBV6-5 with TRBJ1-1; no clear D gene. Germline assignment: CDR1 MNHEY and CDR2 SVGAGI. The CDR3 totals 15 residues. V lost 6 bases and J 3 bases, leaving 17 bases between the germline ends. The CDR3 bases are TGTGCCAGCAGCCCGGCCCCACTCGAGGACACTGAAGCTTTCTTT. Translating it yields CASSPAPLEDTEAFF.

V gene TRBV4-3 combines with J gene TRBJ1-1, with 7 bases lining up with TRBD1. V shed 3 bases, J shed 4 bases, and the junction held 8 bases outside the gene matches. The CDR3 length is 15 residues. Germline values: CDR1 LGHNA, CDR2 YSLEER. Written as DNA, the CDR3 is TGCGCCAGCAGCCATGCCGACAGGGTCGCCACTGAAGCTTTCTTT. It translates to CASSHADRVATEAFF.

The V and J genes are TRBV29-1 and TRBJ1-1; D uncertain. Per the germline V gene, CDR1 is SQVTM and CDR2 is ANQGSEA. The CDR3 has 10 amino acids. V gave up 3 bases and J gave up 10 bases, with 9 bases separating them. The DNA of the CDR3 is TGCAGCGTTGAGGAGGGTCGAGCTTTCTTT. This translates into CSVEEGRAFF.

This clone appeared once. The V call is TRBV19, the J call TRBJ1-5, with TRBD1 as a possible D gene (5 bases). CDR1 LNHDA and CDR2 SQIVND come from the germline V gene (reference sequence). The length of the CDR3 is 15 residues. Trimming removed 3 bases at V and 2 bases at J, with 11 bases between. The CDR3 DNA sequence: TGTGCCAGTAGTATCCCGGGAGGGGGCAATCAGCCCCAGCATTTT. It codes for CASSIPGGGNQPQHF.

CDR3 sequence: CASSPVAGTRGRNTQYF. CDR3 coding DNA: TGTGCCAGCAGCCCCGTCGCGGGGACGAGGGGGCGGAATACGCAGTATTTT. The V gene is TRBV11-2, the J gene TRBJ2-3; maybe TRBD1 (7 bases). The CDR3 loop spans 17 amino acids. V lost 5 bases to trimming and J lost 7 bases, with 25 bases between them. Per germline, CDR1 SGHAT and CDR2 FQNNGV. Full variable domain (missing parts from reference TRBV11-2 and TRBJ2-3): EAGVAQSPRYKIIEKRQSVAFWCNPISGHATLYWYQQILGQGPKLLIQFQNNGVVDDSQLPKDRFSAERLKGVDSTLKIQPAKLEDSAVYLCASSPVAGTRGRNTQYFGPGTRLTVL.

In this sample, this clone turned up a few times. The chain is built from TRBV6-5 and TRBJ1-5, with 8 positions matching TRBD1. With V trimmed by 8 bases and J by 2 bases, 5 bases remained unmatched. Germline values: CDR1 MNHEY, CDR2 SVGAGI. The CDR3 sequence is 14 residues long. The CDR3 DNA is TGTGCCAGCGCCGACAGGGGTGGCAATCAGCCCCAGCATTTT. Translated, it gives CASADRGGNQPQHF.

The genes are TRBV5-3 and TRBJ2-3; no firm D call. TRBV5-3 is an ORF, and what it does is uncertain. Deletions cut 1 base from V and 1 base from J, with 7 bases between. The CDR3 extends over 14 amino acids. The CDR3 loop reads CARSLWQGTDTQYF. CDR3 nucleotide sequence: TGTGCCAGAAGCTTGTGGCAGGGCACAGATACGCAGTATTTT.

The chain links TRBV6-5 to TRBJ2-5, with unresolved D. CDR1 and CDR2 (germline): MNHEY, SVGAGI. This CDR3 has 14 residues. V lost 6 bases and J 4 bases, leaving 15 bases between the germline ends. CDR3 nucleotide sequence: TGTGCCAGCAGCGTTATCGAGTCAGGAGAGACCCAGTACTTC. Protein sequence: CASSVIESGETQYF.

This chain uses TRBV3-1 (or the pseudogene TRBV3-2) with TRBJ2-5; 7 bases fit TRBD2. Germline trimming cut 5 bases from V and 7 bases from J; bases unmatched to any gene: 10. The CDR3 has 14 amino acids. Germline CDR1 and CDR2: LGHDT and YNNKEL (reference sequence). CDR3 DNA: TGTGCCAGCAGCTTGGGACTACCTACAGGGACCCAGTACTTC. Protein product: CASSLGLPTGTQYF.

This chain uses TRBV5-1 with TRBJ2-6; D possibly corresponds to TRBD1 (6 bases). CDR1 and CDR2 (germline): SGHRS, YFSETQ. Deletions cut 1 base from V and 5 bases from J, with 10 bases between. The CDR3 extends over 15 amino acids. The CDR3 DNA is TGCGCCAGCAGCTTGACCCAGGGGCGGGCCAACGTCCTGACTTTC. It codes for CASSLTQGRANVLTF.

This chain uses TRBV7-2 with TRBJ2-1; possibly TRBD1 for D (5 bases). The CDR3 contains 15 residues. Looked up from germline, CDR1 is SGHTA and CDR2 is FQGNSA. Trimming cost V 2 bases and J 2 bases, with 10 bases left between them. CDR3: CASSLSGRAYNEQFF. The CDR3 DNA sequence: TGTGCCAGCAGCTTAAGTGGCAGGGCCTACAATGAGCAGTTCTTC.

This clone was recorded once. The V and J genes are TRBV28 and TRBJ1-2, with TRBD1 identical over 7 bases. The junction had 5 bases not matched to a gene; V was cut back by 1 base and J by 0 bases. The CDR3 loop spans 16 amino acids. CDR1 MDHEN and CDR2 SYDVKM come from the germline V gene. The DNA for the CDR3 is TGTGCCAGCAGTTTATCAGGGACAGAGTCTAACTATGGCTACACCTTC. Protein sequence: CASSLSGTESNYGYTF.

The chain links TRBV5-1 to TRBJ2-2; 15 bases line up with TRBD2. Germline V CDR1 and CDR2: SGHRS, YFSETQ. The V and J ends lost 4 bases and 1 base, in that order; junction bases with no gene match: 5. The CDR3 has 18 residues. CDR3: CASSRGLAGGMNTGELFF. DNA of the CDR3: TGCGCCAGCAGCCGAGGACTAGCGGGGGGGATGAACACCGGGGAGCTGTTTTTT.

V and J are TRBV27 and TRBJ1-6, with no clear D. V was pared by 3 bases and J by 9 bases, with 12 bases between. CDR3 length equals 14 residues. Germline loops: CDR1 MNHEY, CDR2 SMNVEV (reference sequence). The CDR3 sequence: CASSFEGEASPLHF. Here the CDR3 DNA reads TGTGCCAGCAGTTTCGAGGGAGAGGCTTCACCCCTCCACTTT.

The chain carries TRBV4-3 and TRBJ2-7, with 9 bases identical to TRBD1. This CDR3 has 14 residues. Germline V gene sequence: CDR1 LGHNA, CDR2 YSLEER. The trim removed 4 bases at V and 2 bases at J, leaving 3 bases unmatched. CDR3 nucleotide sequence: TGCGCCAGCAGCCCCCGGGACAGGGCCTACGAGCAGTACTTC. Translating gives CASSPRDRAYEQYF.

The chain joins TRBV30 to TRBJ2-5; 8 positions match TRBD1. CDR3 length: 13 amino acids. Germline CDR1 reads GTSNPN; CDR2 reads SVGIG (reference sequence). With V trimmed by 5 bases and J by 5 bases, 7 bases remained unmatched. The DNA of the CDR3 is TGTGCCTGGGGAAGGACAGGGCCCGAGACCCAGTACTTC. Protein sequence: CAWGRTGPETQYF.